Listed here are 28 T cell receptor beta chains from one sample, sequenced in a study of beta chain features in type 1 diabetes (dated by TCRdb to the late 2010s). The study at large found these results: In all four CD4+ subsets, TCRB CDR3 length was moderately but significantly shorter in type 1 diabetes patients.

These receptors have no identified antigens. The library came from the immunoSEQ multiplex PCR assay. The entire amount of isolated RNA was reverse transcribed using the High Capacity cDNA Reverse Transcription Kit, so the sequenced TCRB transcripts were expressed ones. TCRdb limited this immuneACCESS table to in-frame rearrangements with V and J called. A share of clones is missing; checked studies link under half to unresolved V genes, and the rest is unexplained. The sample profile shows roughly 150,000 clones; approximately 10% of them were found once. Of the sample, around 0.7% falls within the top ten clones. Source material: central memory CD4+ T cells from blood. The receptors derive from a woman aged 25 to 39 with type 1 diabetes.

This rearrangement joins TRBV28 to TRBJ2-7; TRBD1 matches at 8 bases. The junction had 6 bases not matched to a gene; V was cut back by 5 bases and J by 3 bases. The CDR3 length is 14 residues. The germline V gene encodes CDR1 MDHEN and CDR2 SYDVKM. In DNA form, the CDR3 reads TGTGCCAGCAGTACCGGACAGGGAGTCTACGAGCAGTACTTC. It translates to CASSTGQGVYEQYF.

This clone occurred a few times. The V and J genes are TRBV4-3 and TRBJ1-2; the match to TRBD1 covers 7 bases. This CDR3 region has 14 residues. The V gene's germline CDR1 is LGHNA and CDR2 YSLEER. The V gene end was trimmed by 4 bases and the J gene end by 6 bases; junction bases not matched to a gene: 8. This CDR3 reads CASSRETGVDGYTF. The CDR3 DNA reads TGCGCCAGCAGCCGCGAAACAGGGGTGGATGGCTACACCTTC.

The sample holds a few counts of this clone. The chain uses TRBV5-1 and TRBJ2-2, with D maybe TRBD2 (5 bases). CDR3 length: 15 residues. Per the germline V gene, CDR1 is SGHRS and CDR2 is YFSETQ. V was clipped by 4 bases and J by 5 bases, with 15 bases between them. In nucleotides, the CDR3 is TGCGCCAGCAGCCTTGGCTTACTAGGGACCGGGGAGCTGTTTTTT. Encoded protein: CASSLGLLGTGELFF.

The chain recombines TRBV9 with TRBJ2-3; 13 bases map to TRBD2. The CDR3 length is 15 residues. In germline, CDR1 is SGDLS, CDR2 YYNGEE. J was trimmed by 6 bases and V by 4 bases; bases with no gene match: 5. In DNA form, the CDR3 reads TGTGCCAGCAGCTTGGGACTAGCGGGGAGCGATACGCAGTATTTT. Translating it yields CASSLGLAGSDTQYF.

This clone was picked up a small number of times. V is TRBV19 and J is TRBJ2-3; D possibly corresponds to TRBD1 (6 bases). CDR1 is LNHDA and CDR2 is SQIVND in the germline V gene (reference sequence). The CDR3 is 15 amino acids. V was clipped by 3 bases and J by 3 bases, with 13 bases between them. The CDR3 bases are TGTGCCAGTAGTATCCGGAACAGGGTTACAGATACGCAGTATTTT. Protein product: CASSIRNRVTDTQYF.

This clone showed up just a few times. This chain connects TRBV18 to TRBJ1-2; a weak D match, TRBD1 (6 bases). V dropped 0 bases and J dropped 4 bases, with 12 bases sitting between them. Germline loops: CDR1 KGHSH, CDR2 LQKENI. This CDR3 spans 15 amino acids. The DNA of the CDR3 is TGTGCCAGCTCACCACCGTTGACAGGCGTCTATGGCTACACCTTC. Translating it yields CASSPPLTGVYGYTF.

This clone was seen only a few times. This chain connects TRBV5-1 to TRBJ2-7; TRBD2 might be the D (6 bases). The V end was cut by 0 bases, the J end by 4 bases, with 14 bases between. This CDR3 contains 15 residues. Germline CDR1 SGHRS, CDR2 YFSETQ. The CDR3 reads CASSLEAGGRYEQYF. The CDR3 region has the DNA TGCGCCAGCAGCTTGGAGGCCGGGGGACGTTACGAGCAGTACTTC.

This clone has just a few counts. The CDR3 region is CASRGQGYNEQFF. The DNA of the CDR3 is TGTGCCAGCAGGGGACAGGGCTACAATGAGCAGTTCTTC. The chain uses TRBV27 and TRBJ2-1; 9 bases line up with TRBD1. V trimming: 6 bases; J trimming: 3 bases; junction bases outside the gene matches: 0. The CDR3 runs to 13 residues. Germline values: CDR1 MNHEY, CDR2 SMNVEV (reference sequence).

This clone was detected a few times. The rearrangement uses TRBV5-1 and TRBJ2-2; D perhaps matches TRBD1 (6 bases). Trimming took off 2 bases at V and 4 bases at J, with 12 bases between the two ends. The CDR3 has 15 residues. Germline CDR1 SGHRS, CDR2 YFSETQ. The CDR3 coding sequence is TGCGCCAGCAGCTTAGAACAGGGTGGCACCGGGGAGCTGTTTTTT. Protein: CASSLEQGGTGELFF.

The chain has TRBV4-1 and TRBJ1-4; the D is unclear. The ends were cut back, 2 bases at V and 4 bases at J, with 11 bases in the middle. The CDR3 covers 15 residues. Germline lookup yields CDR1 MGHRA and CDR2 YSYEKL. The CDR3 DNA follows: TGCGCCAGCAGCCAATACGGAGCCAATAATGAAAAACTGTTTTTT. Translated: CASSQYGANNEKLFF.

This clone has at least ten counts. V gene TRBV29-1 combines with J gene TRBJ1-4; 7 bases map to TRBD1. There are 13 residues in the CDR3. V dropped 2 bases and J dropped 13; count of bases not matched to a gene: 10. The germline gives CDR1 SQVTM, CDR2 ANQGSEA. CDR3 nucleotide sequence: TGCAGCGTTGAAAACGGGGGACAGTCGGGACTGTTTTTT. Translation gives CSVENGGQSGLFF.

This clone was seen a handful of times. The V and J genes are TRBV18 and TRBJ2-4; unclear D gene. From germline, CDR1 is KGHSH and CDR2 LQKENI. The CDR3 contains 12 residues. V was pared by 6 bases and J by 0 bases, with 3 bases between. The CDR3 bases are TGTGCCAGCTCTCTAGCCAAAAACATTCAGTACTTC. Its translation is CASSLAKNIQYF.

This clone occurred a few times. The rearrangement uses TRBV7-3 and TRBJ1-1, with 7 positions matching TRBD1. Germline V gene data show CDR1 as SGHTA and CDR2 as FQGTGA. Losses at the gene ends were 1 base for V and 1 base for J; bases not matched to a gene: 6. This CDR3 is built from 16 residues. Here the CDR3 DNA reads TGTGCCAGCAGCTTAAATAGTCGGACAGGGAACACTGAAGCTTTCTTT. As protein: CASSLNSRTGNTEAFF.

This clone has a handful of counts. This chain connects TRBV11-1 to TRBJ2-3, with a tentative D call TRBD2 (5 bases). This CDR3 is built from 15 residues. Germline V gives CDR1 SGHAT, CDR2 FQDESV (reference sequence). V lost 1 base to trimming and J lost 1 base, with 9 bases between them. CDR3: CASSLGTGGTDTQYF. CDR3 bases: TGTGCCAGCAGCTTAGGGACCGGGGGCACAGATACGCAGTATTTT.

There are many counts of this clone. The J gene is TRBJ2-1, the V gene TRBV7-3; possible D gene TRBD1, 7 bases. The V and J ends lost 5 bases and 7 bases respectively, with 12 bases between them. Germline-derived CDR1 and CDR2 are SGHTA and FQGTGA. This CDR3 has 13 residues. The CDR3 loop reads CASSIQGRNEQFF. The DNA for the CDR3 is TGTGCCAGCAGCATACAGGGGAGGAATGAGCAGTTCTTC.

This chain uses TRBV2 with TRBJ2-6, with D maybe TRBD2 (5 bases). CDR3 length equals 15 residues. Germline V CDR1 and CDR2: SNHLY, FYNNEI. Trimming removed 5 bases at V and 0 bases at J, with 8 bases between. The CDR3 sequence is CASSFGNSGANVLTF. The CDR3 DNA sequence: TGTGCCAGCAGTTTCGGGAACTCTGGGGCCAACGTCCTGACTTTC.

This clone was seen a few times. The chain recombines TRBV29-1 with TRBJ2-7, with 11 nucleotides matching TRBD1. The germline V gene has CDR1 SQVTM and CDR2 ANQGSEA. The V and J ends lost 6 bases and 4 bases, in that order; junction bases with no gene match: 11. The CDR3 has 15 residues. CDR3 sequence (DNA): TGCAGCGTCCGCCACGGACAGGGGGCTACTTACGAGCAGTACTTC. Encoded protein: CSVRHGQGATYEQYF.

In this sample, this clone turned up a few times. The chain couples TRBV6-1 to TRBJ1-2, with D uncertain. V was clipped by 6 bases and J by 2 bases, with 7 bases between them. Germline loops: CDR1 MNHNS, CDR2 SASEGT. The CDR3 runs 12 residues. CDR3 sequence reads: CASSVQNYGYTF. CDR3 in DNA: TGTGCCAGCAGCGTGCAGAACTATGGCTACACCTTC.

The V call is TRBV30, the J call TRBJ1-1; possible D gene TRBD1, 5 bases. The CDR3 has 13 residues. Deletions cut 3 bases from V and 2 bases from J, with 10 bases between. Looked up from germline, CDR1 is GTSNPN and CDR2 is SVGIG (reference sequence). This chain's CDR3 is CAWSFQGNTEAFF. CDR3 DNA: TGTGCCTGGAGCTTTCAGGGAAACACTGAAGCTTTCTTT.

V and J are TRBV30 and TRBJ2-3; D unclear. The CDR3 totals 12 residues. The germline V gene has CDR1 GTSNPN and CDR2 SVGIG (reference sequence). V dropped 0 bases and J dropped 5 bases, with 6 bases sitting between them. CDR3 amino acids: CAWSVGGDTQYF. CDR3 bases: TGTGCCTGGAGTGTAGGCGGAGATACGCAGTATTTT.

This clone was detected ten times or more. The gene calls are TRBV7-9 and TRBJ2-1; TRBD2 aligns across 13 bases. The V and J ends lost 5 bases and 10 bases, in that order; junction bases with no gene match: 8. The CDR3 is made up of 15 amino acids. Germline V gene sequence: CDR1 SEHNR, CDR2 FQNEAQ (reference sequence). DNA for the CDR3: TGTGCCAGCAGCACACTAGCGGGAGGGATAGGGGAGCAGTTCTTC. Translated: CASSTLAGGIGEQFF.

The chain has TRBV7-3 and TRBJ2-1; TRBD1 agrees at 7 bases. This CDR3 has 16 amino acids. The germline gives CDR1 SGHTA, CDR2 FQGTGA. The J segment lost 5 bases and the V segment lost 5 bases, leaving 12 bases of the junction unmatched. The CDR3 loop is CASSKRQGTANNEQFF. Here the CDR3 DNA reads TGTGCCAGCAGCAAGAGACAGGGTACGGCGAACAATGAGCAGTTCTTC.

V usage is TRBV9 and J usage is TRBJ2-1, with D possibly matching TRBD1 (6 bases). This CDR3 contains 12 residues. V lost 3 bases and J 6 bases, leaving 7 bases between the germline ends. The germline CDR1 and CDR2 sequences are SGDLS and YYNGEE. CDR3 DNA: TGTGCCAGCAGCGCCAGGGGCAATGAGCAGTTCTTC. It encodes CASSARGNEQFF.

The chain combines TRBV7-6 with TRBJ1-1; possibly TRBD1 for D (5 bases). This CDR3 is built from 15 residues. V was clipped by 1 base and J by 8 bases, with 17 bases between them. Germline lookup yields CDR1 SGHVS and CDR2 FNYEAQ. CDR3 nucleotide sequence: TGTGCCAGCAGCTTAGGGAGGGAGGGGTCAGGGGAAGCTTTCTTT. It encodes CASSLGREGSGEAFF.

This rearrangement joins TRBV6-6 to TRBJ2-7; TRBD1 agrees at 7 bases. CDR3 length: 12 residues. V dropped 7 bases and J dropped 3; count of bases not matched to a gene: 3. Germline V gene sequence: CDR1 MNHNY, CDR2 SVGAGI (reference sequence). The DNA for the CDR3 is TGTGCCAGCACTCGGGACAGCTACGAGCAGTACTTC. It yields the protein CASTRDSYEQYF.

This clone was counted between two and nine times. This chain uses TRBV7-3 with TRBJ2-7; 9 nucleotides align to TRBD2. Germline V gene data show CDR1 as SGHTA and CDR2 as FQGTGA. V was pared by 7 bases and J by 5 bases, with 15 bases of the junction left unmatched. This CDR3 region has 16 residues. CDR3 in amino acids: CASIPGRREGFHEQYF. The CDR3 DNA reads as TGTGCCAGCATCCCCGGGAGGCGGGAGGGCTTCCACGAGCAGTACTTC.

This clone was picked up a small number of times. This CDR3 is CASSNYRGGNQPQHF. CDR3 DNA: TGTGCCAGCAGCAATTATAGGGGCGGCAATCAGCCCCAGCATTTT. V and J are TRBV21-1 and TRBJ1-5; TRBD1 is the table's D call and was not checked against the DNA. TRBV21-1 is tagged as a pseudogene. The CDR3 extends over 15 amino acids.

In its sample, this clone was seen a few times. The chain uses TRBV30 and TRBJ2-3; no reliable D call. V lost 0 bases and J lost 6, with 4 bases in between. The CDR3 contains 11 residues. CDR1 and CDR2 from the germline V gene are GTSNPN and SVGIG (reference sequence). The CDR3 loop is CAWSVRDTQYF. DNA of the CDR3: TGTGCCTGGAGTGTTCGGGATACGCAGTATTTT.